The present entry profiles one TCR beta chain with its context. Its antigen is currently unknown. This record comes from a study of shared clonotypes between healthy human individuals. Here immunoSEQ multiplex PCR was the method, and the copy in TCRdb shows in-frame clones only, minus some. The sample carries some 1,600,000 clones, 98% recorded once. This CDR3 has 15 amino acids. Per the germline V gene, CDR1 is SQVTM and CDR2 is ANQGSEA. V was shortened by 1 base and J by 2 bases, with 14 bases between the two germline ends. Findings of the study overall: About 5.2% was the fraction of naive CD4 clonotypes found shared across a handful of donors.

The sequenced material came from naive CD4+ T cells sorted from blood. The subset: CD45RA+ positively selected. The V call is TRBV29-1, the J call TRBJ2-5, with D unclear. The receptor's source is a man aged 25-45 years in good health. The CDR3 nucleotides read TGCAGCGTTGAAGTATCTGGCCGGAGACAAGAGACCCAGTACTTC. Translation: CSVEVSGRRQETQYF.